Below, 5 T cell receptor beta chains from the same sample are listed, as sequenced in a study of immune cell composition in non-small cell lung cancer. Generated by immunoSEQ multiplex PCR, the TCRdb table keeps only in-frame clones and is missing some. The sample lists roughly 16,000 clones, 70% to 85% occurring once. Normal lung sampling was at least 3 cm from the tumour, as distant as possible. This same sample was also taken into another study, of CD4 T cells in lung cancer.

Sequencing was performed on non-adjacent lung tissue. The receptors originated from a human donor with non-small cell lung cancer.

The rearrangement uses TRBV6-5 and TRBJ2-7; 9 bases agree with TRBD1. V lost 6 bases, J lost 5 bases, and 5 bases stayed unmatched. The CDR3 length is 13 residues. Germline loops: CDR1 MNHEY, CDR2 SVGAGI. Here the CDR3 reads CASRRGQGNEQYF. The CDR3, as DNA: TGTGCCAGCAGAAGGGGACAGGGAAACGAGCAGTACTTC.

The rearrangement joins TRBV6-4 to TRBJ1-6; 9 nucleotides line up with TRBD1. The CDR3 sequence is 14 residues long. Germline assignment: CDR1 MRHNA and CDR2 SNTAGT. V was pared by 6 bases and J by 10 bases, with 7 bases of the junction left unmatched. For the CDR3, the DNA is TGTGCCAGCAGGGGACAGGGCATTGGCTCACCCCTCCACTTT. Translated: CASRGQGIGSPLHF.

The CDR3 DNA follows: TGTGCCAGCAGCTTCCGACAGGGAGGGGAAAAACTGTTTTTT. Amino acids: CASSFRQGGEKLFF. The V and J genes are TRBV7-9 and TRBJ1-4; 7 bases are shared with TRBD1. J was trimmed by 8 bases and V by 3 bases; bases with no gene match: 6. The CDR3 totals 14 residues. Germline V gives CDR1 SEHNR, CDR2 FQNEAQ (reference sequence).

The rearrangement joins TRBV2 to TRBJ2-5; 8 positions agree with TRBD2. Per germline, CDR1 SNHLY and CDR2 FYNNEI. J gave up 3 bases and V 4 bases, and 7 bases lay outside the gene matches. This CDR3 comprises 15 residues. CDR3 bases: TGTGCCAGCAGTGTTATGCGGGGGGCGGAAGAGACCCAGTACTTC. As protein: CASSVMRGAEETQYF.

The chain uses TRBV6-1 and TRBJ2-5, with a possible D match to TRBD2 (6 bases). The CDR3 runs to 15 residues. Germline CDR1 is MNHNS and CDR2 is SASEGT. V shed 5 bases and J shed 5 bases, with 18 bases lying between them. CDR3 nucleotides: TGTGCCAGCAGTACTACTAGCATGGGGTGGGAGACCCAGTACTTC. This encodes CASSTTSMGWETQYF.